Listed here are 17 T cell receptor beta chains from one sample, sequenced in a study of blood T cell repertoires in COVID-19. The protocol was immunoSEQ multiplex PCR, while the TCRdb copy is restricted to in-frame clones and leaves out a portion. The repertoire holds just under 150,000 clones, with 87% as singletons. The sequenced material came from peripheral blood. These receptors were taken from a man between 50 and 59 years old who had recovered from COVID-19.

Comments on this clone: Other DNA sequences in the sample encode the same CDR3. The chain has TRBV19 and TRBJ2-7; 11 bases are a match to TRBD1. After removal of 5 bases from V and 1 base from J, the junction contained 4 bases not matched to a gene. There are 15 residues in the CDR3. Per germline, CDR1 LNHDA and CDR2 SQIVND (reference sequence). The CDR3 here is CASSPGTGGSYEQYF. In DNA form, the CDR3 reads TGTGCCAGTAGTCCCGGGACAGGGGGTTCCTACGAGCAGTACTTC.

V gene TRBV27 combines with J gene TRBJ2-7, with D possibly being TRBD2 (7 bases). V was shortened by 5 bases and J by 0 bases, with 14 bases between the two germline ends. Germline values: CDR1 MNHEY, CDR2 SMNVEV (reference sequence). CDR3 length: 15 residues. This CDR3 reads CASSNVRGASYEQYF. CDR3 nucleotide sequence: TGTGCCAGCAGTAACGTTCGGGGGGCCTCCTACGAGCAGTACTTC.

This chain connects TRBV5-4 to TRBJ2-3; 14 bases are a match to TRBD2. The CDR3 has 17 residues. Germline V gives CDR1 SGHNT, CDR2 YYREEE (reference sequence). The junction had 10 bases not matched to a gene; V was cut back by 4 bases and J by 6 bases. In DNA, the CDR3 is TGTGCCAGCAGCAGGGCCGGGACTAGCGGGGGAACGGATACGCAGTATTTT. Translating gives CASSRAGTSGGTDTQYF. Combining the CDR3 with reference TRBV5-4 and TRBJ2-3 gives the whole variable domain ETGVTQSPTHLIKTRGQQVTLRCSSQSGHNTVSWYQQALGQGPQFIFQYYREEENGRGNFPPRFSGLQFPNYSSELNVNALELDDSALYLCASSRAGTSGGTDTQYFGPGTRLTVL.

The chain is built from TRBV5-8 and TRBJ2-1; 10 bases are shared with TRBD1. V trimming: 4 bases; J trimming: 4 bases; junction bases outside the gene matches: 8. The CDR3 is 16 amino acids. Germline values: CDR1 SGHTS, CDR2 YDEGEE. This CDR3 reads CASSERQGAGYNEQFF. DNA for the CDR3: TGTGCCAGCAGCGAACGACAGGGGGCTGGTTACAATGAGCAGTTCTTC.

The CDR3 protein is CSASVTGRYNEQFF. CDR3 sequence (DNA): TGCAGTGCTAGTGTGACAGGGCGATACAATGAGCAGTTCTTC. V usage is TRBV20-1 and J usage is TRBJ2-1, with 7 bases that match TRBD1. CDR3 length: 14 residues. Germline CDR1 is DFQATT and CDR2 is SNEGSKA (reference sequence). Unmatched junction bases numbered 6, after V lost 3 bases and J lost 4 bases.

The V and J genes are TRBV13 and TRBJ2-5; 8 bases map to TRBD2. This CDR3 region has 15 residues. Germline V CDR1 and CDR2: PRHDT, FYEKMQ (reference sequence). V was pared by 5 bases and J by 5 bases, with 10 bases of the junction left unmatched. This CDR3 reads CASSPTGTSGETQYF. CDR3 nucleotide sequence: TGTGCCAGCAGCCCCACCGGGACTAGTGGGGAGACCCAGTACTTC.

V is TRBV5-4 and J is TRBJ2-5; the match to TRBD2 covers 9 bases. Trimming took 3 bases from V and 2 from J; bases not matched to a gene: 11. Germline V gene sequence: CDR1 SGHNT, CDR2 YYREEE (reference sequence). The length of the CDR3 is 17 residues. The CDR3 DNA is TGTGCCAGCAGCTCCCCTGCCGGGGCGGGGGGGCAAGAGACCCAGTACTTC. Protein product: CASSSPAGAGGQETQYF. Together with reference TRBV5-4 and TRBJ2-5, the CDR3 gives the full variable domain: ETGVTQSPTHLIKTRGQQVTLRCSSQSGHNTVSWYQQALGQGPQFIFQYYREEENGRGNFPPRFSGLQFPNYSSELNVNALELDDSALYLCASSSPAGAGGQETQYFGPGTRLLVL.

The chain is built from TRBV20-1 and TRBJ1-2, with D hard to call. The germline V and J ends were trimmed by 5 bases and 3 bases, with 4 bases remaining between them. The CDR3 consists of 10 residues. Germline loops: CDR1 DFQATT, CDR2 SNEGSKA (reference sequence). CDR3 DNA: TGCAGTGCTTCTTACTATGGCTACACCTTC. Translated, it gives CSASYYGYTF.

The CDR3 spells CASSSDTGGTDTQYF. Written as DNA, the CDR3 is TGTGCCAGCAGTTCAGATACAGGGGGCACAGATACGCAGTATTTT. The chain couples TRBV6-5 to TRBJ2-3; 7 nucleotides match TRBD1. This CDR3 is 15 amino acids long. Unmatched junction bases numbered 5, after V lost 4 bases and J lost 1 base. Germline CDR1 reads MNHEY; CDR2 reads SVGAGI.

This clone was seen a few times. The chain employs TRBV30 and TRBJ2-7; D is ambiguous. V lost 5 bases, J lost 4 bases, and 18 bases lay in between. There are 14 residues in the CDR3. Germline lookup yields CDR1 GTSNPN and CDR2 SVGIG (reference sequence). In DNA, the CDR3 is TGTGCCTGGGCCCCCCCATCCCTCCAGTACGAGCAGTACTTC. It is translated as CAWAPPSLQYEQYF.

CDR3 coding DNA: TGTGCAAGTCCTGACAGTGGGCAGGGAAACACCGGGGAGCTGTTTTTT. This gives the protein CASPDSGQGNTGELFF. The chain links TRBV12-2 to TRBJ2-2; no DNA check was done on the table's D call, TRBD1. TRBV12-2 is marked as a pseudogene. The CDR3 runs 16 residues.

This chain connects TRBV7-9 to TRBJ2-1; 14 bases match TRBD2. J was trimmed by 3 bases and V by 4 bases; bases with no gene match: 11. This CDR3 spans 19 amino acids. The germline V gene encodes CDR1 SEHNR and CDR2 FQNEAQ (reference sequence). CDR3 sequence: CASSSVPGLAGALYNEQFF. The CDR3 DNA sequence: TGTGCCAGCAGCTCAGTCCCGGGACTAGCGGGGGCCCTCTACAATGAGCAGTTCTTC.

The V and J genes are TRBV19 and TRBJ2-5; D may be TRBD2 (6 bases). This CDR3 has 17 amino acids. CDR1 is LNHDA, CDR2 SQIVND, per germline (reference sequence). Trimming cost V 5 bases and J 6 bases, with 25 bases left between them. The CDR3 spells CASSRRGDEVKQKTQYF. CDR3 bases: TGTGCCAGTAGTCGCCGCGGGGATGAGGTTAAGCAGAAGACCCAGTACTTC.

The chain recombines TRBV7-3 with TRBJ2-7; 7 bases are shared with TRBD1. Germline CDR1 SGHTA, CDR2 FQGTGA. The V segment lost 2 bases and the J segment 5 bases; nucleotides outside the gene matches: 9. The CDR3 extends over 15 amino acids. DNA for the CDR3: TGTGCCAGCAGCTTATCCCCCCCCGACAGGGACGAGCAGTACTTC. Its protein is CASSLSPPDRDEQYF. Full variable domain (remainder filled in from reference TRBV7-3 and TRBJ2-7): GAGVSQTPSNKVTEKGKYVELRCDPISGHTALYWYRQSLGQGPEFLIYFQGTGAADDSGLPNDRFFAVRPEGSVSTLKIQRTERGDSAVYLCASSLSPPDRDEQYFGPGTRLTVT.

The V call is TRBV19, the J call TRBJ1-1; D not resolved. V dropped 10 bases and J dropped 0 bases, with 15 bases sitting between them. This CDR3 is built from 14 residues. Germline CDR1 reads LNHDA; CDR2 reads SQIVND (reference sequence). This CDR3 reads CATHSLLLNTEAFF. The CDR3 DNA follows: TGTGCCACTCACAGCCTCCTTTTGAACACTGAAGCTTTCTTT.

The V and J genes are TRBV4-2 and TRBJ1-4; possibly TRBD1 for D (5 bases). Between the trimmed V and J ends, which lost 2 bases and 0 bases, there was a span of 7 bases. Germline CDR1 reads LGHNA; CDR2 reads YNFKEQ. The CDR3 is made up of 15 amino acids. The CDR3 sequence is CASSQPQATNEKLFF. In DNA, the CDR3 is TGTGCCAGCAGCCAACCACAGGCAACTAATGAAAAACTGTTTTTT.

V usage is TRBV13 and J usage is TRBJ2-7, with D uncertain. The CDR3 has 12 amino acids. The ends were cut back, 4 bases at V and 3 bases at J, with 7 bases in the middle. Germline CDR1 and CDR2: PRHDT and FYEKMQ (reference sequence). CDR3 sequence: CASSSHSYEQYF. In nucleotides, the CDR3 is TGTGCCAGCAGCTCTCACAGCTACGAGCAGTACTTC.